This TCR beta chain was documented in a study of shared clonotypes between healthy human individuals. The germline V and J ends were trimmed by 1 base and 6 bases, with 5 bases remaining between them. CDR3 size: 11 residues. CDR1 and CDR2 (germline): SGHNT, YYREEE (reference sequence). Selected positively for CCR7 and CD45RO-negative, naive CD8 cells excluded terminally differentiated effector memory CD45RA+ cells. The data were produced by immunoSEQ multiplex PCR, yet TCRdb's version contains in-frame clones alone and is incomplete. The sample contains approximately 2,000,000 clones, roughly 95% of which appear only once.

The V and J genes are TRBV5-4 and TRBJ2-7; no clear D gene. The TCR originated in a young man in good health. Some clones in this sample may be carry-over from other donors' samples. The sample taken for sequencing was naive CD8+ T cells from PBMCs. The DNA for the CDR3 is TGTGCCAGCAGCTTGCTACCCGAGCAGTACTTC. This encodes CASSLLPEQYF.